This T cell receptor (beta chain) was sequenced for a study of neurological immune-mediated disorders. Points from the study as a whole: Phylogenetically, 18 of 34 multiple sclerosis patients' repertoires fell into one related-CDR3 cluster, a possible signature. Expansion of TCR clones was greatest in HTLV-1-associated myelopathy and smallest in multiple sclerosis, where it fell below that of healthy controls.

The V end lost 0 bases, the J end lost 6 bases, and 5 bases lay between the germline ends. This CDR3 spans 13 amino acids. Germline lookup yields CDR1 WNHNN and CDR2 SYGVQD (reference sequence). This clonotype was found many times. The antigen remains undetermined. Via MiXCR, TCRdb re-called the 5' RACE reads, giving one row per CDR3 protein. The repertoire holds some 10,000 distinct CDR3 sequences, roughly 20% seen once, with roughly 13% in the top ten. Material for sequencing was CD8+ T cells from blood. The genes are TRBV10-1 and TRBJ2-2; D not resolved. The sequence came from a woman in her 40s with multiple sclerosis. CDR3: CASSESIPGELFF. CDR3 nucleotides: TGCGCCAGCAGTGAGTCGATTCCCGGGGAGCTGTTTTTT.